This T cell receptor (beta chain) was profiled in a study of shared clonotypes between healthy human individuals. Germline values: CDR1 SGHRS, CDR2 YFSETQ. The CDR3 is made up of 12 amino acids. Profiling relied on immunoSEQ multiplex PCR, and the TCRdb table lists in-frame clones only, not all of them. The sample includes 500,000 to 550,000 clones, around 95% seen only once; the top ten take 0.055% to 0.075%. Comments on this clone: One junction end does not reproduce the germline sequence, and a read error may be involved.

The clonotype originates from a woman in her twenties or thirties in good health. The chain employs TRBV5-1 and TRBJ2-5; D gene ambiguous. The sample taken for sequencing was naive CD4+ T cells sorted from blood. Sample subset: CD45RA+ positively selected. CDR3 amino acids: CASSLQGANSNF. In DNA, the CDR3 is TGCGCCAGCAGCTTGCAAGGTGCGAATTCGAACTTC.